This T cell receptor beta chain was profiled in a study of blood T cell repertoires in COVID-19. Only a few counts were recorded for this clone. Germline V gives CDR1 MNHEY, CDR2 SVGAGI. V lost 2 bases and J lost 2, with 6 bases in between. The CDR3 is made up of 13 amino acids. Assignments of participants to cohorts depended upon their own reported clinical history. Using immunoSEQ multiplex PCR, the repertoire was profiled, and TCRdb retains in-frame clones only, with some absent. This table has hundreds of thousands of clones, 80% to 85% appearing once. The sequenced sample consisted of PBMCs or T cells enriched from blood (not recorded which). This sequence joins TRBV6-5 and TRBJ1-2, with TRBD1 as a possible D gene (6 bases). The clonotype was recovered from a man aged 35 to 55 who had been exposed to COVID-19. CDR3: CASSYDRNYGYTF. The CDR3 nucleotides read TGTGCCAGCAGTTACGACAGGAACTATGGCTACACCTTC.